This T cell receptor beta chain was profiled in a study of T cells in localized non-small cell lung cancer. In the case of this clone: Its antigen is unknown.

Here immunoSEQ multiplex PCR was the method, and the copy in TCRdb shows in-frame clones only, minus some. The table lists about 78,000 clones, 70% to 90% of them singletons. Study-wide points: A denser population of T cells in blood accompanied longer overall survival. The highest T cell clonality was in uninvolved adjacent lung, above tumor. Researchers found a median approximately 57 of the top 100 tumor clones in adjacent lung. As only one tumor region underwent sequencing, heterogeneity remains possible.

Germline-derived CDR1 and CDR2 are LNHDA and SQIVND (reference sequence). The CDR3 has 14 amino acids. The V end lost 1 base, the J end lost 8 bases, and 12 bases lay between the germline ends. The rearrangement uses TRBV19 and TRBJ2-1, with D unresolved. The TCR comes from a man between 40 and 70 years old with stage I lung adenocarcinoma. The sample in question was peripheral blood, obtained before any cancer treatment. The CDR3 spells CASSIGAWFDEQFF. The CDR3 DNA reads as TGTGCCAGTAGTATAGGGGCTTGGTTCGATGAGCAGTTCTTC.